The 6 T cell receptor beta chains below come from one sample, sequenced in a study of cytomegalovirus exposure and HLA in healthy donors. Use of 60 Vbeta and 13 Jbeta primers characterized the PCR. The method was immunoSEQ multiplex PCR; TCRdb's version includes in-frame clones alone and lacks a portion of them. Here the sample spans fewer than 200,000 clones, about 81% being singletons. The sample was PBMCs. The receptors come from a woman aged 18 to 35 in good health and CMV-seronegative.

This chain links TRBV27 with TRBJ1-6; no firm D call. V was shortened by 5 bases and J by 0 bases, with 8 bases between the two germline ends. Germline CDR1 and CDR2: MNHEY and SMNVEV (reference sequence). The CDR3 has 15 residues. Written as DNA, the CDR3 is TGTGCCAGCAGTGAGACTAGCTCCTATAATTCACCCCTCCACTTT. Translation: CASSETSSYNSPLHF.

The gene calls are TRBV2 and TRBJ2-5; TRBD2 agrees at 7 bases. The CDR3 totals 18 residues. V gave up 6 bases and J gave up 5 bases; unmatched junction bases: 21. The germline CDR1 and CDR2 sequences are SNHLY and FYNNEI. CDR3 nucleotides: TGTGCCAGCAGCCACCCCGGACTAGATCCGCTAATCTATGAGACCCAGTACTTC. As protein: CASSHPGLDPLIYETQYF.

The CDR3 sequence: CASSRTRGVKTQYF. DNA of the CDR3: TGTGCCAGCAGCCGGACTAGGGGGGTGAAGACCCAGTACTTC. The V gene is TRBV11-2, the J gene TRBJ2-5; D is possibly TRBD2 (7 bases). Germline CDR1 reads SGHAT; CDR2 reads FQNNGV. This CDR3 is built from 14 residues. Trimming pared 5 bases from V and 6 bases from J, leaving 16 bases between. Together with reference TRBV11-2 and TRBJ2-5, the CDR3 gives the full variable domain: EAGVAQSPRYKIIEKRQSVAFWCNPISGHATLYWYQQILGQGPKLLIQFQNNGVVDDSQLPKDRFSAERLKGVDSTLKIQPAKLEDSAVYLCASSRTRGVKTQYFGPGTRLLVL.

The chain couples TRBV29-1 to TRBJ1-1, with 8 bases matching TRBD1. From germline, CDR1 is SQVTM and CDR2 ANQGSEA. The CDR3 runs to 14 residues. Trimming removed 7 bases from V and 4 bases from J; junction bases left unmatched: 11. The CDR3 DNA sequence: TGCAGCGCCGGGCAGGGGGCTGACGGCACTGAAGCTTTCTTT. As protein: CSAGQGADGTEAFF.

The chain employs TRBV28 and TRBJ1-2; 8 bases align to TRBD1. J was trimmed by 1 base and V by 11 bases; bases with no gene match: 6. CDR3 size: 13 residues. CDR1 is MDHEN and CDR2 is SYDVKM in the germline V gene. CDR3 amino acids: CALSDRGNYGYTF. The CDR3 DNA is TGTGCCTTAAGCGACAGGGGTAACTATGGCTACACCTTC.

The chain's CDR3 is CASSQLREYEQYF. CDR3 nucleotides: TGTGCCAGCAGCCAGCTGCGGGAATACGAGCAGTACTTC. V is TRBV4-2 and J is TRBJ2-5, with TRBD2 as a possible D gene (6 bases). The better agreement between TRBJ2-7 and the DNA end casts doubt on the J call. This CDR3 is built from 13 residues. The germline CDR1 and CDR2 sequences are LGHNA and YNFKEQ.